These T cell receptor beta chains were read from a single sample in a study of T cell repertoires in cytomegalovirus infection. Using its own MiXCR run on the reads, TCRdb lists one record per CDR3 protein. The sample comprises over 450,000 distinct CDR3 sequences, about 10% of which are singletons, and roughly 10% rests with the top ten. Sequenced: PBMCs. The receptors were gathered from a human donor in good health (CMV status not recorded). Some clones in this sample may be carry-over from other donors' samples. The CDR3 runs from the conserved cysteine through the conserved F or W. D genes are given only for firm matches. For some rows the clone size is stated as once, few or many, or as a class when expanded; others skip it.

D	V	J	size	DNA	CDR3
.	TRBV6-6	TRBJ2-5	.	TGTGCCAGCAGTTACTCGGCTCAGGACCAAGAGACCCAGTACTTC	CASSYSAQDQETQYF
.	TRBV28	TRBJ2-7	many	TGTGCCAGCGTCGAGGGGAGGCCCTCCTACGAGCAGTACTTC	CASVEGRPSYEQYF
.	TRBV12-3/TRBV12-4	TRBJ2-1	.	TGTGCCAGCAGAATCCGGGACCGAGCATACAATGAGCAGTTCTTC	CASRIRDRAYNEQFF
TRBD1	TRBV20-1	TRBJ2-5	.	TGCAGTGCCATACAGGGGGAGAAGACCCAGTACTTC	CSAIQGEKTQYF
.	TRBV7-8	TRBJ2-7	many	TGTGCCAGCAGCTCCTCTGCTGACCGTACCTACGAGCAGTACTTC	CASSSSADRTYEQYF
.	TRBV7-9	TRBJ2-5	many	TGTGCCAGCACCCCAGGGGAAGCGGAGACCCAGTACTTC	CASTPGEAETQYF
.	TRBV10-3	TRBJ2-5	.	TGTGCCATCAGTGATGAGAGGGGACAAGAGACCCATTACTTC	CAISDERGQETHYF
TRBD1	TRBV12-3/TRBV12-4	TRBJ1-4	few	TGTGCCAGCTTGAATACAGGGACAGGTGACGAAAAACTGTTTTTT	CASLNTGTGDEKLFF
TRBD1	TRBV20-1	TRBJ2-7	few	TGCAGTGCCCCGGGACAGATCTACGAGCAGTACTTC	CSAPGQIYEQYF
.	TRBV10-1	TRBJ1-1	many	TGCGCCAGCAGCGACAGTTTGAACACTGAAGCTTTCTTT	CASSDSLNTEAFF
.	TRBV20-1	TRBJ2-3	.	TGCAGTGCTAATCAGAGGGAGACTAGTAGGGATACGCAGTATTTT	CSANQRETSRDTQYF
.	TRBV12-3/TRBV12-4	TRBJ1-1	many	TGTGCCAGCTACCCTGGGGCAGCGAACACTGAAGCTTTCTTT	CASYPGAANTEAFF
.	TRBV20-1	TRBJ1-3	few	TGCAGTGCTCTTCACGAATCTGGAAACACCATATATTTT	CSALHESGNTIYF
TRBD1	TRBV18	TRBJ1-2	.	TGTGCCAGCTCACCAGATAATCCGGGACAGGGTGGCTATGGCTACACCTTC	CASSPDNPGQGGYGYTF
.	TRBV20-1	TRBJ1-4	few	TGCAGTGCTCCGAGGAGGGAAAAACTGTTTTTT	CSAPRREKLFF
.	TRBV28	TRBJ1-2	many	TGTGCCAGCACCTCCGGGAACTATGGCTACACCTTC	CASTSGNYGYTF
.	TRBV7-3	TRBJ2-3	many	TGTGCCAGCAGCCCCGTAGGGGGGGAACCCGATACGCAGTATTTT	CASSPVGGEPDTQYF
.	TRBV7-2	TRBJ2-1	many	TGTGCCAGCAGCTTAGGGCTAGATATCAATGAGCAGTTCTTC	CASSLGLDINEQFF
.	TRBV7-9	TRBJ1-1	.	TGTGCCAGCAGCCACATGAACACTGAAGCTTTCTTT	CASSHMNTEAFF
.	TRBV20-1	TRBJ2-1	few	TGCAGTGCTAGAAGGGATGAGCAGTTCTTC	CSARRDEQFF
.	TRBV7-2	TRBJ1-1	many	TGTGCCAGCAGCTTAGACCCCGCGGGGGCCTCTGAAGCTTTCTTT	CASSLDPAGASEAFF
TRBD1	TRBV3-1	TRBJ2-7	.	TGTGCCAGCAGGGGTGCAGGGGGCTCCGAGCAGTACTTC	CASRGAGGSEQYF
.	TRBV12-3/TRBV12-4	TRBJ1-2	many	TGTGCCAGCAGCCAACAGAATAACTATGGCTACACCTTC	CASSQQNNYGYTF
TRBD2	TRBV25-1	TRBJ2-3	many	TGTGCCAGCAGTGCCATGACTAGCGGGAGACGCTCAGATACGCAGTATTTT	CASSAMTSGRRSDTQYF
.	TRBV4-2	TRBJ1-3	many	TGTGCCAGCAGCCAAGCAGGGGACTCTGGAAACACCATATATTTT	CASSQAGDSGNTIYF
.	TRBV12-3/TRBV12-4	TRBJ1-1	many	TGTGCCAGCAGTGCTAGCGGGGGGACTGAAGCTTTCTTT	CASSASGGTEAFF
TRBD1	TRBV12-3/TRBV12-4	TRBJ1-5	many	TGTGCCAGCGGGGACAGGGTTGGGAGCAATCAGCCCCAGCATTTT	CASGDRVGSNQPQHF
.	TRBV11-2	TRBJ1-1	.	TGTGCCAGCACCGTACTTACCTCGAACACTGAAGCTTTCTTT	CASTVLTSNTEAFF